This entry features one T cell receptor (beta chain) sequence. What it binds is unknown. V lost 0 bases, J lost 6 bases, and 6 bases lay in between. CDR1 and CDR2 (germline): ENHRY, SYGVKD. The CDR3 runs 13 residues. This cohort consisted of healthy bone marrow donors. This sample is drawn from a study of cytomegalovirus exposure and HLA in healthy donors. Broader study findings: Reported performance of the classifier showed diagnosis of cytomegalovirus status with high specificity and sensitivity. Most likely, a cluster of highly shared sequence variants arose as a sequencing artifact. Among the most significant clusters, several appeared linked to common viral pathogens in a later analysis.

The PCR ran on 60 Vbeta and 13 Jbeta primers. TCRdb's table, derived via immunoSEQ multiplex PCR, lists solely in-frame clones and lacks some. The data show around 91,000 clones, about 77% seen once. What was sequenced was PBMCs. The V and J genes are TRBV10-3 and TRBJ2-1, with D unresolved. This sequence originates from a male donor in good health and CMV-seropositive. Here the CDR3 DNA reads TGTGCCATCAGTGAGTCTAATCGCAATGAGCAGTTCTTC. Translating gives CAISESNRNEQFF.